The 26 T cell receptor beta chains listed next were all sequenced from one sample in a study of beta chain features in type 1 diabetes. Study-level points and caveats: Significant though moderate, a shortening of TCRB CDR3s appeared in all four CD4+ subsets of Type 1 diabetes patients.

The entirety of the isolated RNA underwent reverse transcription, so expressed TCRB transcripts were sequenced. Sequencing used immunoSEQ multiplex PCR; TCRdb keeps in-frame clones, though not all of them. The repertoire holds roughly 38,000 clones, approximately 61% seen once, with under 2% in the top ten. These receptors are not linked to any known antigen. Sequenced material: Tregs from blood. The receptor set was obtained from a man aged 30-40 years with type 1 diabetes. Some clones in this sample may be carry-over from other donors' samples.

The CDR3 sequence: CSVRVGEQFF. In DNA, the CDR3 is TGCAGCGTGAGGGTGGGTGAGCAGTTCTTC. The chain has TRBV29-1 and TRBJ2-1; D is perhaps TRBD2 (5 bases). V dropped 6 bases and J dropped 9 bases, with 9 bases sitting between them. CDR1 SQVTM and CDR2 ANQGSEA come from the germline V gene. The length of the CDR3 is 10 residues.

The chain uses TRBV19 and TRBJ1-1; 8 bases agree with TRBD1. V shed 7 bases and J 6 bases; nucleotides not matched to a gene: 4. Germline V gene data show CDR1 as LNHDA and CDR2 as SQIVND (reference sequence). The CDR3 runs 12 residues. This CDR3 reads CASIRDRSEAFF. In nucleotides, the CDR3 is TGTGCCAGTATCAGGGACAGGTCTGAAGCTTTCTTT.

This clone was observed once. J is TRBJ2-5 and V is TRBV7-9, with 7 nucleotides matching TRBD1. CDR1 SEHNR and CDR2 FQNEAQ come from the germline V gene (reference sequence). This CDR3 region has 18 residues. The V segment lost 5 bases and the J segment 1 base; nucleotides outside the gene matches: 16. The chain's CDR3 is CASSPDRVWLLGQETQYF. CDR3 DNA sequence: TGTGCCAGCAGCCCAGACAGGGTTTGGCTTCTGGGCCAAGAGACCCAGTACTTC.

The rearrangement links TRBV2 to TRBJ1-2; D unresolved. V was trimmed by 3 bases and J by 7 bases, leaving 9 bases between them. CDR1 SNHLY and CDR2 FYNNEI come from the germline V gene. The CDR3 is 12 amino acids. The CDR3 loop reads CASSESRSGYTF. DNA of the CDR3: TGTGCCAGCAGTGAGTCGAGATCTGGCTACACCTTC. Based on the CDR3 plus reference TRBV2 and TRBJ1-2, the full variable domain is EPEVTQTPSHQVTQMGQEVILRCVPISNHLYFYWYRQILGQKVEFLVSFYNNEISEKSEIFDDQFSVERPDGSNFTLKIRSTKLEDSAMYFCASSESRSGYTFGSGTRLTVV.

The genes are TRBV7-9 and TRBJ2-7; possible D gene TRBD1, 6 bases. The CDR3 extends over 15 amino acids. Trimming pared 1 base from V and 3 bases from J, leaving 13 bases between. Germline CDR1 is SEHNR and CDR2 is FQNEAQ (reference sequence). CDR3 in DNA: TGTGCCAGCAGCTTAGGTACAGGGAAAAGCTACGAGCAGTACTTC. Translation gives CASSLGTGKSYEQYF.

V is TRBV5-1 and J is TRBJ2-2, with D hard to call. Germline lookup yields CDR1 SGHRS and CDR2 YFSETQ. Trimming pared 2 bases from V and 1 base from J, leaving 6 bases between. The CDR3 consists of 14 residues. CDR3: CASSFTVNTGELFF. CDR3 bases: TGCGCCAGCAGCTTTACAGTGAACACCGGGGAGCTGTTTTTT.

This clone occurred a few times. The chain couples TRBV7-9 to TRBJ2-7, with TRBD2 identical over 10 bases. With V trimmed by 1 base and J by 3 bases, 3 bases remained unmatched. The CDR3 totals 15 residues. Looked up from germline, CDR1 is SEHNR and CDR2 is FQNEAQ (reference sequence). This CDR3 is CASSLVERGGYEQYF. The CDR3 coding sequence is TGTGCCAGCAGCTTAGTAGAGCGGGGGGGCTACGAGCAGTACTTC.

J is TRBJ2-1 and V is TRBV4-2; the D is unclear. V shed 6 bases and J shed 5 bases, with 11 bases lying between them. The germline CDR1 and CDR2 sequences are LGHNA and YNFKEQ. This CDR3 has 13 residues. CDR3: CASRPHSDNEQFF. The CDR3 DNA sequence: TGTGCCAGCAGGCCCCATTCGGACAATGAGCAGTTCTTC.

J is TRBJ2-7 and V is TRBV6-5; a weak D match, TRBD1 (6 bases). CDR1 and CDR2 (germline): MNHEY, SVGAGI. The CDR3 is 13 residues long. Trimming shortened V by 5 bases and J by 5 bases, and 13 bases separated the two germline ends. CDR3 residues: CASSNGQTHEQYF. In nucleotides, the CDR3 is TGTGCCAGCAGTAACGGACAGACCCACGAGCAGTACTTC.

The CDR3, as DNA: TGTGCTACACCTCTTAAAGGACAGGGGAACTACGAGCAGTACTTC. The encoded protein is CATPLKGQGNYEQYF. The V and J genes are TRBV27 and TRBJ2-7, with 9 nucleotides matching TRBD1. The CDR3 consists of 15 residues. Germline lookup yields CDR1 MNHEY and CDR2 SMNVEV (reference sequence).

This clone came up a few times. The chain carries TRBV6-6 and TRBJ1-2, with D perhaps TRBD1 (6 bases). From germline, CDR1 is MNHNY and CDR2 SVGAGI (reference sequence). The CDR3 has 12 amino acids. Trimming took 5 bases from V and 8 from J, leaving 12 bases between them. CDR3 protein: CASSPTGQGYTF. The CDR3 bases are TGTGCCAGCAGTCCCACAGGGCAGGGCTACACCTTC.

CDR3 DNA sequence: TGCGCCAGCAGCTTGCCCAGGGGTAGCACAGATACGCAGTATTTT. Translated, it gives CASSLPRGSTDTQYF. The chain is built from TRBV5-1 and TRBJ2-3; a possible D gene is TRBD1 (6 bases). With 1 base removed from V and 0 bases from J, the gap between germline ends came to 9 bases. This CDR3 comprises 15 residues. Germline V gives CDR1 SGHRS, CDR2 YFSETQ.

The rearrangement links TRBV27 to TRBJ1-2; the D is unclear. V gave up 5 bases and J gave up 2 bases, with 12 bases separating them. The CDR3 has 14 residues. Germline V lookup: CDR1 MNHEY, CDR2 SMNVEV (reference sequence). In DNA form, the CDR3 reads TGTGCCAGCAGTACCAGACTAGGGAACTATGGCTACACCTTC. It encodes CASSTRLGNYGYTF.

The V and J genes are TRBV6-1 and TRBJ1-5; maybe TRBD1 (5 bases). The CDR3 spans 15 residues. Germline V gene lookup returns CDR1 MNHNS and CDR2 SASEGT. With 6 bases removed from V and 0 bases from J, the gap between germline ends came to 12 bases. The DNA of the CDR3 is TGTGCCAGCAGGTTGATGACAGATAGCAATCAGCCCCAGCATTTT. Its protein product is CASRLMTDSNQPQHF.

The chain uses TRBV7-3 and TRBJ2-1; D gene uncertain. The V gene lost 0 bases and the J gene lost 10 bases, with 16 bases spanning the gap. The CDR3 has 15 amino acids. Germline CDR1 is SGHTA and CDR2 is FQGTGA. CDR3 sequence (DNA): TGTGCCAGCAGCTTAACTTCAGGCCTATCCTCCGAGCAGTTCTTC. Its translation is CASSLTSGLSSEQFF.

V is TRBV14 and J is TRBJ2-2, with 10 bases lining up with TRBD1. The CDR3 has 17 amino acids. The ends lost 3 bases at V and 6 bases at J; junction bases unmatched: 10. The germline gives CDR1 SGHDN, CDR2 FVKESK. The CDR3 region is CASSQRQGALMSGELFF. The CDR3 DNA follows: TGTGCCAGCAGCCAGCGACAGGGGGCCTTAATGTCCGGGGAGCTGTTTTTT.

CDR3 residues: CASRYDRGTEAFF. In DNA, the CDR3 is TGTGCCAGCAGATACGACAGGGGCACTGAAGCTTTCTTT. V and J are TRBV7-3 and TRBJ1-1; 8 bases line up with TRBD1. The CDR3 runs 13 residues. CDR1 and CDR2 from the germline V gene are SGHTA and FQGTGA. The V and J ends lost 6 bases and 4 bases, in that order; junction bases with no gene match: 4. Based on the CDR3 plus reference TRBV7-3 and TRBJ1-1, the full variable domain is GAGVSQTPSNKVTEKGKYVELRCDPISGHTALYWYRQSLGQGPEFLIYFQGTGAADDSGLPNDRFFAVRPEGSVSTLKIQRTERGDSAVYLCASRYDRGTEAFFGQGTRLTVV.

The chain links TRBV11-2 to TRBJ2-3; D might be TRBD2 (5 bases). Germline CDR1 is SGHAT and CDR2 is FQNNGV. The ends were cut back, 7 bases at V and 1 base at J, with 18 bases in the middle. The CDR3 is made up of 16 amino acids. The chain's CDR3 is CASNPARGFRTDTQYF. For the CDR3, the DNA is TGTGCCAGCAACCCAGCTAGAGGGTTCCGCACAGATACGCAGTATTTT.

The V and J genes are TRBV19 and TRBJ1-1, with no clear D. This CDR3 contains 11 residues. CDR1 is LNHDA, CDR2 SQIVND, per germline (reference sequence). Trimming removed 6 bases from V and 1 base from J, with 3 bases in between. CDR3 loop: CASRQNTEAFF. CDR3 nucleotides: TGTGCCAGTAGACAGAACACTGAAGCTTTCTTT.

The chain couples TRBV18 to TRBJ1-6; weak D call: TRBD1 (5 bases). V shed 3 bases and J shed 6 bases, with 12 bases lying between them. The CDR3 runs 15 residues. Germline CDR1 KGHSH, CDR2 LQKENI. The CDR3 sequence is CASSPSGGFNSPLHF. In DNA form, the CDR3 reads TGTGCCAGCTCACCGAGCGGGGGGTTTAATTCACCCCTCCACTTT.

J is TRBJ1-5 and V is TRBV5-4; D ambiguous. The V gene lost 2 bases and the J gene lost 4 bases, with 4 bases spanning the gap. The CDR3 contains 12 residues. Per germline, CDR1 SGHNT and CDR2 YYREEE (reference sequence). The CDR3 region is CASSFLNQPQHF. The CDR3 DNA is TGTGCCAGCAGCTTCTTGAATCAGCCCCAGCATTTT.

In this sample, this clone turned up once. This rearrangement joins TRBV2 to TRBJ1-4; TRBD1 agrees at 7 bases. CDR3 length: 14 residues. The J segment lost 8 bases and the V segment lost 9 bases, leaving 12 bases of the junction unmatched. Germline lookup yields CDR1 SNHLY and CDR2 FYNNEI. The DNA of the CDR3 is TGTGCCAGTTTTGCGACAGGGTTGGGGGAAAAACTGTTTTTT. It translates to CASFATGLGEKLFF.

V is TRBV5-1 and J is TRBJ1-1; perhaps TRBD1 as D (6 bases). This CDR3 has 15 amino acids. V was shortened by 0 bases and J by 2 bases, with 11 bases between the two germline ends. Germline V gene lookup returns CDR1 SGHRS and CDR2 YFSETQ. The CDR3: CASSLGGGANTEAFF. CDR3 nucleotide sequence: TGCGCCAGCAGCTTGGGCGGGGGGGCAAACACTGAAGCTTTCTTT. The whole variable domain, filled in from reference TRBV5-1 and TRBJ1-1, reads KAGVTQTPRYLIKTRGQQVTLSCSPISGHRSVSWYQQTPGQGLQFLFEYFSETQRNKGNFPGRFSGRQFSNSRSEMNVSTLELGDSALYLCASSLGGGANTEAFFGQGTRLTVV.

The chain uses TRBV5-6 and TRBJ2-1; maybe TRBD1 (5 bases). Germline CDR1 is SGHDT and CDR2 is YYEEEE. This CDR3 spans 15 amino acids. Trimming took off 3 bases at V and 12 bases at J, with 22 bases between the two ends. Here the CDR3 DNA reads TGTGCCAGCAGCTCACCCCTCGCAGGGTCTATAGTGCAGTTCTTC. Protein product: CASSSPLAGSIVQFF.

The CDR3 nucleotides are TGTGCCAGCTCACCCGGGACACCGTATCAGCCCCAGCATTTT. Translating it yields CASSPGTPYQPQHF. The J gene is TRBJ1-5, the V gene TRBV18, with D maybe TRBD1 (6 bases). V dropped 3 bases and J dropped 5 bases, with 11 bases sitting between them. This CDR3 has 14 amino acids. Germline V CDR1 and CDR2: KGHSH, LQKENI.

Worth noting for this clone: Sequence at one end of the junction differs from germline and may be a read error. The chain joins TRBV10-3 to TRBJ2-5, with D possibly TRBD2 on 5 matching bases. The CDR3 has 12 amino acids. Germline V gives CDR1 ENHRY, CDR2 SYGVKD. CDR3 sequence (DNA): TGTACCATCAGTGAGTCCGGCGGGTCCCAGTACTTC. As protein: CTISESGGSQYF.